This T cell receptor beta chain was found in a study of memory CD4+ T cells and cytomegalovirus serostatus. The wider study: Donors were healthy Belgian adults, under 10 CMV seropositive and approximately 25 seronegative.

Findings of the study overall: CMV serostatus prediction reached median AUC approximately 0.96, or 0.89 with US-trained model. Each of approximately 61 CMV-associated TCRbeta sequences occurred in one to five individuals.

Single viable CD3+CD4+CD8-CD45RO+ cells were sorted as the memory CD4+ T cells. The CDR3 is 13 amino acids. Germline assignment: CDR1 ENHRY and CDR2 SYGVKD. Trimming cost V 11 bases and J 4 bases, with 15 bases left between them. Remarks on this clone: Its antigen is not known.

The authors' processing: After removing out-of-frame reads, 2 million to 2.5 million distinct TCRbeta sequences remained. Some clones are missing from TCRdb's copy, which holds only in-frame ones; the method was immunoSEQ multiplex PCR. Clone size and V and J calls were adopted from that table, with D and trimming inferred from the DNA. In the table there are about 42,000 clones, approximately 78% of which are singletons. The sample taken for sequencing was memory CD4+ T cells from blood. This clonotype originated in an adult in good health and CMV-seronegative. This chain uses TRBV10-3 with TRBJ1-5, with a weak D call TRBD1 (5 bases). The CDR3 sequence is CAAATDGNQPQHF. The CDR3 bases are TGTGCCGCCGCGACAGACGGGAATCAGCCCCAGCATTTT.